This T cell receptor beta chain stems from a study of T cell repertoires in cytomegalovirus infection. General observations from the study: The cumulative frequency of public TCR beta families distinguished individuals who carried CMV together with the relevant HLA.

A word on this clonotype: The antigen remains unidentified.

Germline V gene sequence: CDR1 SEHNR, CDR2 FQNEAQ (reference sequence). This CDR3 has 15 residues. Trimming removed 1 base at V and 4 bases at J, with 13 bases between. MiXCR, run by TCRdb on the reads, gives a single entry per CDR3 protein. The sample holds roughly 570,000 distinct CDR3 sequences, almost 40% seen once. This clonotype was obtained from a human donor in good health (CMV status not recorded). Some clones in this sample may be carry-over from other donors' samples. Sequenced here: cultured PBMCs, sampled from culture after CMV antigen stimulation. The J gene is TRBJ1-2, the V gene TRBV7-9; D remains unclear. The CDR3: CASSLGGRGLYGYTF. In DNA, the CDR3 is TGTGCCAGCAGCTTAGGCGGCCGGGGTCTCTATGGCTACACCTTC.